The present entry profiles one TCR beta chain with its context. This sample was included in a study of OX40 agonist ivuxolimab in advanced cancers. In the study overall: Patients received ivuxolimab, an agonistic anti-OX40 (CD134) antibody. Each patient was given ivuxolimab into a vein every 2 weeks, at 0.01 to 10 mg/kg. Enrollees could have had prior anti-PD-1, anti-PD-L1 or anti-CTLA-4 therapy, which approximately 38% had received.

Libraries were prepared by immunoSEQ multiplex PCR; TCRdb keeps only in-frame clonotypes and omits some of them. The table shows around 15,000 clones, with 75% to 90% occurring only once. The sample in question was CD4+ or CD8+ T cells sorted from blood, obtained in a trial of the OX40 agonist ivuxolimab. The receptor was isolated from an adult with an advanced solid tumor such as melanoma, head and neck, liver or kidney cancer.

CDR3 sequence (DNA): TGTGCCAGTAGTATCGGCAGGACCACTGAAGCTTTCTTT. Translated: CASSIGRTTEAFF. This chain links TRBV19 with TRBJ1-1; no clear D. Germline CDR1 LNHDA, CDR2 SQIVND (reference sequence). The V end was cut by 3 bases, the J end by 4 bases, with 9 bases between. The CDR3 runs 13 residues.